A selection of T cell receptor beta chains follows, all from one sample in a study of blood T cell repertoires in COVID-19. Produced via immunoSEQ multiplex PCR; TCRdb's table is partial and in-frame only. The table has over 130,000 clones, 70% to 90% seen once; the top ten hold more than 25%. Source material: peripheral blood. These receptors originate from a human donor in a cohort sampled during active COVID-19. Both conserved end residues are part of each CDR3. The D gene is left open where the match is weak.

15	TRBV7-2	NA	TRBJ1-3	TGTGCCAGCAGTCGACAGGCTTCTCCTGGAAACACCATATATTTT	CASSRQASPGNTIYF
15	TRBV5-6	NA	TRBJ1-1	TGTGCCAGCAGTTACAATGGGGCGGGAGGGACTGAAGCTTTCTTT	CASSYNGAGGTEAFF
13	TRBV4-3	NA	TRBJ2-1	TGCGCCAGCAGCCTTTCCAGATACAATGAGCAGTTCTTC	CASSLSRYNEQFF
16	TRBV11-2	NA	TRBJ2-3	TGTGCCAGCAGCTCCACCTCGGGGTTTCTCACAGATACGCAGTATTTT	CASSSTSGFLTDTQYF
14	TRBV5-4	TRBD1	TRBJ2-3	TGTGCCAGTTTGGACAGGGGAGGCCCAGATACGCAGTATTTT	CASLDRGGPDTQYF
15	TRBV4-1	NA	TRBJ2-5	TGCGCCAGCAGTCAGTATGCAGGAAAACAAGAGACCCAGTACTTC	CASSQYAGKQETQYF
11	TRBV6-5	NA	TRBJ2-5	TGTGCCAGCAGTTACGGCGAGACCCAGTACTTC	CASSYGETQYF
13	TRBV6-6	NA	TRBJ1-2	TGTGCCAGCAGTTACTCCGGTAACTATGGCTACACCTTC	CASSYSGNYGYTF
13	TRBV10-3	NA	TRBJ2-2	TGTGCCATCATGGAGATAAACACCGGGGAGCTGTTTTTT	CAIMEINTGELFF
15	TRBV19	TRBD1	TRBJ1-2	TGTGCCAGTAGTATCTCGACAGGGGCTGGCTATGGCTACACCTTC	CASSISTGAGYGYTF
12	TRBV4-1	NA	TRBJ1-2	TGCGCCAGCAGCCAAGAAGGGGTTGGCTACACCTTC	CASSQEGVGYTF
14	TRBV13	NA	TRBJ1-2	TGTGCCAGCAGCCTCGCGGGGGGTGCCGATGGCTACACCTTC	CASSLAGGADGYTF
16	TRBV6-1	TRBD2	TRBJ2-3	TGTGCCAGCAGTGAACCTAGCGGGGAGGGAAGAGATACGCAGTATTTT	CASSEPSGEGRDTQYF